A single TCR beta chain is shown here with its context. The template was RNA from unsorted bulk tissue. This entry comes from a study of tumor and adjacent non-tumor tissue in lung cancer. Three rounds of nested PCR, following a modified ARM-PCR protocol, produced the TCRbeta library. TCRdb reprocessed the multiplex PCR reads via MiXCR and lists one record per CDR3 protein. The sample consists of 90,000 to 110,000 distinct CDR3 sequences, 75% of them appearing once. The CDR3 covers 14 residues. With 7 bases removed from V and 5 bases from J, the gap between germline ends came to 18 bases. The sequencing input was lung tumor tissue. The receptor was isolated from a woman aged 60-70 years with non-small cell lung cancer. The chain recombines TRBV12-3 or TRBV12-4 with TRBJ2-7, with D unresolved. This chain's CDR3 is CASTFLRSNNEQYF. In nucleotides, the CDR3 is TGTGCCAGCACCTTTCTGCGGAGCAATAACGAGCAGTACTTC.